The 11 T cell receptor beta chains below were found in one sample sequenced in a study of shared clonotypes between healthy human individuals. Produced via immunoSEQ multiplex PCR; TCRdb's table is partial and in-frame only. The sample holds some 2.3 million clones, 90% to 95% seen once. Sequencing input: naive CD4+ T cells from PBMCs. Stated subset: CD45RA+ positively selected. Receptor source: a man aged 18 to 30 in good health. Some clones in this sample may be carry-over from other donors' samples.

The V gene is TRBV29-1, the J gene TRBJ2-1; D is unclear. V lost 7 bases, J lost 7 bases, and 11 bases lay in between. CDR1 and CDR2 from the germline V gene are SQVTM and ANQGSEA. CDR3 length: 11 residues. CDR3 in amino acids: CSADSRNEQFF. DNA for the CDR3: TGCAGCGCCGATAGTAGGAATGAGCAGTTCTTC.

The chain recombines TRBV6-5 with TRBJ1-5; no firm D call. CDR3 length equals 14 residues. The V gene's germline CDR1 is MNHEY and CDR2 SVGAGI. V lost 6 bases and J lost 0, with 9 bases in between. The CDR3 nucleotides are TGTGCCAGCAGGGGAACAACTAGCAATCAGCCCCAGCATTTT. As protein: CASRGTTSNQPQHF.

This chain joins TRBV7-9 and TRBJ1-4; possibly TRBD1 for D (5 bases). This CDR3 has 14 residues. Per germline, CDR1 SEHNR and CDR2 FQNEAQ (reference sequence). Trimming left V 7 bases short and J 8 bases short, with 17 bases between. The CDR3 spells CASTSRGGGEKLFF. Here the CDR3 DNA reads TGTGCCAGCACCTCGCGCGGGGGTGGGGAAAAACTGTTTTTT.

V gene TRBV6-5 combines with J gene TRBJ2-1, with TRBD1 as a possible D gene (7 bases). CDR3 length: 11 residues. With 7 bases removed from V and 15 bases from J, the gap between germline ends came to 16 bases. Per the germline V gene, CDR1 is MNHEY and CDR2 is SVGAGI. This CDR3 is CASTGRDRLFF. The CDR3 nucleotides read TGTGCCAGCACTGGGCGGGACAGATTGTTCTTC.

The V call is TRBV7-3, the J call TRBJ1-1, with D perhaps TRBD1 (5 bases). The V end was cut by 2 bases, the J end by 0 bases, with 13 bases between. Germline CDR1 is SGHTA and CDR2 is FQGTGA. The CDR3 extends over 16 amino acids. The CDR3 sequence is CASSLEVRAVNTEAFF. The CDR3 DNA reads TGTGCCAGCAGCTTAGAAGTCAGGGCGGTGAACACTGAAGCTTTCTTT.

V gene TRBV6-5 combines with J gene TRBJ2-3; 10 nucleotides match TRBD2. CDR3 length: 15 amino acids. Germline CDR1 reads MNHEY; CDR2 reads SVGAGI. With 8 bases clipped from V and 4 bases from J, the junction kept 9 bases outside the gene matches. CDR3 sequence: CASLGTAGGADTQYF. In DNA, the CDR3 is TGTGCCAGCCTAGGCACAGCGGGAGGGGCAGATACGCAGTATTTT.

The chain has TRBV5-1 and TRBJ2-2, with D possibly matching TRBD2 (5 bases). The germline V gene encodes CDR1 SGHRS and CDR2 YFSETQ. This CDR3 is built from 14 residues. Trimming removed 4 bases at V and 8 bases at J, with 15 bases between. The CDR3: CASSQGLAGGELFF. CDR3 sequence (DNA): TGCGCCAGCAGCCAAGGCCTGGCGGGTGGGGAGCTGTTTTTT. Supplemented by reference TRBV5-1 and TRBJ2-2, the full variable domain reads KAGVTQTPRYLIKTRGQQVTLSCSPISGHRSVSWYQQTPGQGLQFLFEYFSETQRNKGNFPGRFSGRQFSNSRSEMNVSTLELGDSALYLCASSQGLAGGELFFGEGSRLTVL.

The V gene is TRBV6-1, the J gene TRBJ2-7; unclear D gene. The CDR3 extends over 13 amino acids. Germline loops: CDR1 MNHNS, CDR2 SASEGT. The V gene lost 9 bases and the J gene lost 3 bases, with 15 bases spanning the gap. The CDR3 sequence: CASIGPLYYEQYF. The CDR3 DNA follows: TGTGCCAGTATTGGTCCCCTCTACTACGAGCAGTACTTC.

The CDR3 bases are TGTGCCAGCAGCTGGATTGGAAATCGGACATGGGGCTACACCTTC. This translates into CASSWIGNRTWGYTF. The V and J genes are TRBV5-4 and TRBJ1-2; the D gene is possibly TRBD1 (5 bases). The V end lost 3 bases, the J end lost 8 bases, and 20 bases lay between the germline ends. This CDR3 is built from 15 residues. Germline assignment: CDR1 SGHNT and CDR2 YYREEE (reference sequence). Variable domain in full (rest from reference TRBV5-4 and TRBJ1-2): ETGVTQSPTHLIKTRGQQVTLRCSSQSGHNTVSWYQQALGQGPQFIFQYYREEENGRGNFPPRFSGLQFPNYSSELNVNALELDDSALYLCASSWIGNRTWGYTFGSGTRLTVV.

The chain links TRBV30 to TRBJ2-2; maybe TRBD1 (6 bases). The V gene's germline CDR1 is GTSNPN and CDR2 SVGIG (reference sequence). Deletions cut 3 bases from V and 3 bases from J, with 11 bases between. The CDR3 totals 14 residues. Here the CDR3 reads CAWRQGRYTGELFF. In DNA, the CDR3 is TGTGCCTGGAGACAGGGAAGGTACACCGGGGAGCTGTTTTTT.

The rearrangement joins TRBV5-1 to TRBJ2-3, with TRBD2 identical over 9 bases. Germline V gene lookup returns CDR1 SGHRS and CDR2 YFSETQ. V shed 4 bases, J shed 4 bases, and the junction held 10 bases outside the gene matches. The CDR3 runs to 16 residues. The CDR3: CASSNLAGADPDTQYF. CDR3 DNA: TGCGCCAGCAGCAACTTAGCGGGAGCTGACCCAGATACGCAGTATTTT.